These 13 T cell receptor beta chains were all obtained from the same sample, sequenced in a study of cytomegalovirus exposure and HLA in healthy donors. The PCR made use of 60 Vbeta and 13 Jbeta primers. Some clones are missing from TCRdb's copy, which holds only in-frame ones; the method was immunoSEQ multiplex PCR. Of some 93,000 clones in the sample, 82% are singletons; the top ten hold roughly 3.8%. What was sequenced was PBMCs. The receptors were gathered from a man in his forties or fifties in good health and CMV-seronegative.

This chain joins TRBV19 and TRBJ1-2; the D gene is possibly TRBD1 (6 bases). The CDR3 is 14 amino acids. Germline V lookup: CDR1 LNHDA, CDR2 SQIVND (reference sequence). V was trimmed by 4 bases and J by 6 bases, leaving 15 bases between them. CDR3 in amino acids: CASSTGGARNGYTF. In nucleotides, the CDR3 is TGTGCCAGTAGTACTGGGGGCGCTCGGAATGGCTACACCTTC.

CDR3 amino acids: CASSFQGVGEKLFF. For the CDR3, the DNA is TGTGCCAGCAGCTTTCAAGGGGTTGGCGAAAAACTGTTTTTT. The chain uses TRBV5-4 and TRBJ1-4, with D perhaps TRBD1 (5 bases). Trimming removed 2 bases from V and 8 bases from J, with 13 bases in between. Per the germline V gene, CDR1 is SGHNT and CDR2 is YYREEE (reference sequence). The CDR3 is 14 residues long.

The chain is built from TRBV7-9 and TRBJ1-1; D gene ambiguous. Germline V lookup: CDR1 SEHNR, CDR2 FQNEAQ (reference sequence). This CDR3 comprises 13 residues. V was cut by 3 bases and J by 6 bases, with 11 bases left in between. The CDR3 is CASSFERAPEAFF. The CDR3 region has the DNA TGTGCCAGCAGCTTCGAGAGGGCGCCTGAAGCTTTCTTT.

This chain links TRBV7-9 with TRBJ2-2; D perhaps matches TRBD1 (6 bases). The CDR3 consists of 15 residues. The V gene lost 4 bases and the J gene lost 5 bases, with 14 bases spanning the gap. From germline, CDR1 is SEHNR and CDR2 FQNEAQ (reference sequence). CDR3 protein: CASSSNRVGTGELFF. The CDR3 nucleotides are TGTGCCAGCAGCTCAAACAGGGTTGGGACCGGGGAGCTGTTTTTT.

There are a few counts of this clone. V and J are TRBV29-1 and TRBJ2-5; D unresolved. Trimming removed 6 bases from V and 3 bases from J, with 20 bases in between. The V gene's germline CDR1 is SQVTM and CDR2 ANQGSEA. CDR3 length equals 15 residues. The CDR3 reads CSVSYAQQAEETQYF. The CDR3 nucleotides read TGCAGCGTATCATATGCTCAGCAGGCTGAAGAGACCCAGTACTTC.

The genes are TRBV28 and TRBJ2-7, with 8 nucleotides matching TRBD1. The V and J ends lost 2 bases and 2 bases, in that order; junction bases with no gene match: 5. Germline V lookup: CDR1 MDHEN, CDR2 SYDVKM. The CDR3 covers 15 residues. The CDR3 protein is CASSLGDRGPYEQYF. CDR3 DNA: TGTGCCAGCAGTTTAGGAGACAGGGGCCCCTACGAGCAGTACTTC.

To note about this clone: Because the CDR3's place on the DNA is in doubt, the DNA is left out and the CDR3 is given as listed by TCRdb. J is TRBJ2-6 and V is TRBV1; the D call of TRBD1 is as the table states it, not checked on the DNA. TRBV1 is termed a pseudogene. Inclusive of both ends, the CDR3 amounts to 22 amino acids. The CDR3 reads CTRCWARGNEGQGLAGANVLTF.

V gene TRBV7-6 combines with J gene TRBJ2-1, with D unresolved. This CDR3 comprises 16 residues. The V and J ends lost 4 bases and 0 bases respectively, with 13 bases between them. Germline V gene lookup returns CDR1 SGHVS and CDR2 FNYEAQ. CDR3 sequence reads: CASSSTRSSSYNEQFF. CDR3 DNA sequence: TGTGCCAGCAGCTCCACCCGATCGAGCTCCTACAATGAGCAGTTCTTC.

The genes are TRBV30 and TRBJ1-6, with 7 bases that match TRBD1. Germline CDR1 and CDR2: GTSNPN and SVGIG (reference sequence). V shed 4 bases and J 4 bases; nucleotides not matched to a gene: 10. This CDR3 has 16 amino acids. CDR3: CAWIQGGPSYNSPLHF. The CDR3 nucleotides read TGTGCCTGGATCCAAGGGGGCCCTTCTTATAATTCACCCCTCCACTTT. Full variable domain (missing parts from reference TRBV30 and TRBJ1-6): SQTIHQWPATLVQPVGSPLSLECTVEGTSNPNLYWYRQAAGRGLQLLFYSVGIGQISSEVPQNLSASRPQDRQFILSSKKLLLSDSGFYLCAWIQGGPSYNSPLHFGNGTRLTVT.

V and J are TRBV7-3 and TRBJ1-1; 8 bases are shared with TRBD1. Per the germline V gene, CDR1 is SGHTA and CDR2 is FQGTGA. This CDR3 contains 14 residues. The junction had 6 bases not matched to a gene; V was cut back by 5 bases and J by 4 bases. Written as DNA, the CDR3 is TGTGCCAGCAGCCCGGGAACAGGGGGCACTGAAGCTTTCTTT. Its translation: CASSPGTGGTEAFF.

The chain combines TRBV5-4 with TRBJ1-2; D call uncertain. V gave up 3 bases and J gave up 0 bases, with 9 bases separating them. Germline V gene lookup returns CDR1 SGHNT and CDR2 YYREEE (reference sequence). The length of the CDR3 is 14 residues. The CDR3 loop reads CASSWREPNYGYTF. In nucleotides, the CDR3 is TGTGCCAGCAGCTGGAGAGAGCCTAACTATGGCTACACCTTC.

This clone was observed a handful of times. V usage is TRBV4-1 and J usage is TRBJ2-6; D is uncertain. Trimming shortened V by 3 bases and J by 1 base, and 4 bases separated the two germline ends. This CDR3 is 14 amino acids long. Germline V lookup: CDR1 MGHRA, CDR2 YSYEKL. CDR3 residues: CASSHGSGANVLTF. CDR3 nucleotides: TGCGCCAGCAGCCACGGGTCTGGGGCCAACGTCCTGACTTTC.

This clone was observed a single time. The V and J genes are TRBV11-2 and TRBJ1-1; 10 bases map to TRBD1. V lost 5 bases, J lost 3 bases, and 9 bases stayed unmatched. The length of the CDR3 is 16 residues. Germline V CDR1 and CDR2: SGHAT, FQNNGV. The DNA for the CDR3 is TGTGCCAGCAGCCCAATTTCCGGGACAGGGGACACTGAAGCTTTCTTT. It specifies CASSPISGTGDTEAFF.